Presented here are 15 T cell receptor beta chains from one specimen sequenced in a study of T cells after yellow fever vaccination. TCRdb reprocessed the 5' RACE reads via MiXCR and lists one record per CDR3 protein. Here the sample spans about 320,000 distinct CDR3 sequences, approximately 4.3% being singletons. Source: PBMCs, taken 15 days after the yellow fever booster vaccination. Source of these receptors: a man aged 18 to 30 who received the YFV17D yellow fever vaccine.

The CDR3 reads CASSLGQGREEYGYTF. The CDR3 nucleotides are TGTGCCAGCAGCTTGGGACAGGGAAGAGAAGAGTATGGCTACACCTTC. The chain joins TRBV9 to TRBJ1-2; TRBD1 agrees at 9 bases. The germline CDR1 and CDR2 sequences are SGDLS and YYNGEE. The CDR3 is 16 amino acids. The junction had 12 bases not matched to a gene; V was cut back by 4 bases and J by 5 bases.

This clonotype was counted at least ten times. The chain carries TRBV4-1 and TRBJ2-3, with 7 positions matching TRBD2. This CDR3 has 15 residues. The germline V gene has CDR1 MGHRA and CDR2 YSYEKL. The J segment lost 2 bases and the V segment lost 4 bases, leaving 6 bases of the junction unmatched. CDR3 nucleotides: TGCGCCAGCAGCCGCACTAGCGAACCCACAGATACGCAGTATTTT. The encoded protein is CASSRTSEPTDTQYF.

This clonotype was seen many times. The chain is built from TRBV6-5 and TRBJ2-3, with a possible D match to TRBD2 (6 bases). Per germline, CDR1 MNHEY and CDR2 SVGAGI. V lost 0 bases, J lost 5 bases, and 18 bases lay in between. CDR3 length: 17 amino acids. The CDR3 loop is CASSYSMLDGGVDTQYF. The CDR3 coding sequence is TGTGCCAGCAGTTACTCGATGCTAGACGGGGGAGTAGATACGCAGTATTTT.

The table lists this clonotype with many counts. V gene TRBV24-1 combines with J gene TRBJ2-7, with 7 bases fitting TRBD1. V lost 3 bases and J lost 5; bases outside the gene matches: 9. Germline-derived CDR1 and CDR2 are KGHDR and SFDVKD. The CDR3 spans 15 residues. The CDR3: CATSDPRQGVHEQYF. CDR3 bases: TGTGCCACCAGTGATCCCCGACAGGGAGTCCACGAGCAGTACTTC.

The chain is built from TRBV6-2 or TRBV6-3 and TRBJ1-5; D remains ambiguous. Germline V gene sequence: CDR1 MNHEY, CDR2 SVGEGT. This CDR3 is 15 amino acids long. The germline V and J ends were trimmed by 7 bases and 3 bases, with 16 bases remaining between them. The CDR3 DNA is TGTGCCAGCACCGTGGGAGGTACTCTCAATCAGCCCCAGCATTTT. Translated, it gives CASTVGGTLNQPQHF.

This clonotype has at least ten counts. The CDR3 bases are TGTGCCAGCAGTGCTCAGGGGAGGGGATCCGCAGATACGCAGTATTTT. Residues: CASSAQGRGSADTQYF. The chain couples TRBV6-5 to TRBJ2-3, with a possible D match to TRBD2 (7 bases). The germline gives CDR1 MNHEY, CDR2 SVGAGI. The CDR3 runs 16 residues. The germline V and J ends were trimmed by 5 bases and 4 bases, with 19 bases remaining between them.

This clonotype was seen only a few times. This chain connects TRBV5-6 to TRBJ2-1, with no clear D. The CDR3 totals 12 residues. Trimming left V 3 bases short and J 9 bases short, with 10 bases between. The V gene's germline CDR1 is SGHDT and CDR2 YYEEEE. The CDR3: CASSWELREQFF. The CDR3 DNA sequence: TGTGCCAGCAGCTGGGAACTTCGTGAGCAGTTCTTC.

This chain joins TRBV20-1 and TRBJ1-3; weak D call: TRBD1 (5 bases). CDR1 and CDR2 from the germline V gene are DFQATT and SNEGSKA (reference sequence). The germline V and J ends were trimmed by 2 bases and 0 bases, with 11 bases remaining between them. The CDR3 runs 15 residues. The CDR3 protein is CSARSGTDSGNTIYF. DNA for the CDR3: TGCAGTGCTAGAAGTGGGACGGACTCTGGAAACACCATATATTTT.

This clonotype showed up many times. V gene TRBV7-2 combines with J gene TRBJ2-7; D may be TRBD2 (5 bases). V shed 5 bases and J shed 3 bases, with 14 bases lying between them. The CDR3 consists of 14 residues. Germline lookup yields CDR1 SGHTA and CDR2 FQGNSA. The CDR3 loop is CASSPQSGYYEQYV. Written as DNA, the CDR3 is TGTGCCAGCAGCCCACAGAGCGGATACTACGAGCAGTACGTC.

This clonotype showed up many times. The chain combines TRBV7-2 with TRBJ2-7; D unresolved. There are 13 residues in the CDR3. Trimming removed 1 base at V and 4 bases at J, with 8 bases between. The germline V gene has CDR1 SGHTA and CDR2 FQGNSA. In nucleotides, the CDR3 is TGTGCCAGCAGCTTAGTGGTGCAGTACGAGCAGTACGTC. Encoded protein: CASSLVVQYEQYV.

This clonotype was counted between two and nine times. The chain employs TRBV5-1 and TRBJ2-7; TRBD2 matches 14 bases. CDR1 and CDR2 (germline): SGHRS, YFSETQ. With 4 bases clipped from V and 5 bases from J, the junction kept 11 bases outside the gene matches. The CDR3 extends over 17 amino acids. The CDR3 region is CASSVLKTSGGENEQYF. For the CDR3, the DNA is TGCGCCAGCAGCGTACTCAAGACTAGCGGGGGGGAGAACGAGCAGTACTTC. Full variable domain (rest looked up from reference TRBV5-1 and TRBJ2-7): KAGVTQTPRYLIKTRGQQVTLSCSPISGHRSVSWYQQTPGQGLQFLFEYFSETQRNKGNFPGRFSGRQFSNSRSEMNVSTLELGDSALYLCASSVLKTSGGENEQYFGPGTRLTVT.

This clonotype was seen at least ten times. The CDR3 DNA reads as TGTGCCAGCTCACCGTTGGGAGACACTGAAGCTTTCTTT. It specifies CASSPLGDTEAFF. The V call is TRBV18, the J call TRBJ1-1; unclear D gene. Germline assignment: CDR1 KGHSH and CDR2 LQKENI. The germline V and J ends were trimmed by 3 bases and 3 bases, with 8 bases remaining between them. The CDR3 spans 13 residues.

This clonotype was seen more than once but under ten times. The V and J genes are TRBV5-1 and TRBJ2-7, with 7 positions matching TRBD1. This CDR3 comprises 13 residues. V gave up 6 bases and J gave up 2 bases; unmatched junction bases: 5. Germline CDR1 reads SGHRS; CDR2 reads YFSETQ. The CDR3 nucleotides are TGCGCCAGCAAGAGGGGACAGACCTACGAGCAGTACTTC. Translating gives CASKRGQTYEQYF. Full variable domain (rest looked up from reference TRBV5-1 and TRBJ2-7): KAGVTQTPRYLIKTRGQQVTLSCSPISGHRSVSWYQQTPGQGLQFLFEYFSETQRNKGNFPGRFSGRQFSNSRSEMNVSTLELGDSALYLCASKRGQTYEQYFGPGTRLTVT.

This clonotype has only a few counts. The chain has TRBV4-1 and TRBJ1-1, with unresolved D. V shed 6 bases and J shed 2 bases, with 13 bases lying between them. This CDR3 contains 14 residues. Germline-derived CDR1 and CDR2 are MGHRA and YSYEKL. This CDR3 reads CASRGILKNTEAFF. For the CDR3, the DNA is TGCGCCAGCAGAGGGATTTTAAAAAACACTGAAGCTTTCTTT.

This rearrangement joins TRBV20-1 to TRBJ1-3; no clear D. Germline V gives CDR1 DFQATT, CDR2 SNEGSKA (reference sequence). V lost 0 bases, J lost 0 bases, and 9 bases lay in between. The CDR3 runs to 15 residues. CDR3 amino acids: CSARDARVSGNTIYF. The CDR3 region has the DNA TGCAGTGCTAGAGACGCTAGGGTCTCTGGAAACACCATATATTTT.